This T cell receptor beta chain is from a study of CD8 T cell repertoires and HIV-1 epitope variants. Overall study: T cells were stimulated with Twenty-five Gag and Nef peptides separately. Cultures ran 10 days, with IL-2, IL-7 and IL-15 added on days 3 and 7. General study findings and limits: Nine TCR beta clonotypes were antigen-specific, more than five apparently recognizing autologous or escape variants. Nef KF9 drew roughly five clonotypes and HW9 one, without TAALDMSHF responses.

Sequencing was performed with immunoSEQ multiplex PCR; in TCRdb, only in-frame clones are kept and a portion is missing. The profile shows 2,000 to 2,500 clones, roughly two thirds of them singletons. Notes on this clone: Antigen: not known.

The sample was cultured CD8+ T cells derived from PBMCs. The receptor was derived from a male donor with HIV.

The DNA of the CDR3 is TGTGCCAGCAGTCCATCTGGAAACACCATATATTTT. It yields the protein CASSPSGNTIYF. The rearrangement links TRBV28 to TRBJ1-3; no clear D. The CDR3 consists of 12 residues. Trimming cost V 5 bases and J 1 base, with 3 bases left between them. Germline-derived CDR1 and CDR2 are MDHEN and SYDVKM.